Listed below are T cell receptor beta chains from one sample, sequenced in a study of blood T cell repertoires in COVID-19. Sequencing was performed with immunoSEQ multiplex PCR; in TCRdb, only in-frame clones are kept and a portion is missing. The sample consists of roughly 250,000 clones, about 89% of them appearing once. The sample was peripheral blood. The origin of the receptors is a man aged 25 to 40 with acute or convalescent COVID-19. The CDR3 runs from the conserved cysteine through the conserved F or W. D genes are given only for firm matches. Rows may omit the clone size; those that give it use once, few, many or a size class.

d_call j_call cdr3_length v_call clone_size cdr3_aa cdr3_nt
- TRBJ2-3 13 TRBV7-3 - CASSLAVSDTQYF TGTGCCAGCAGCTTAGCAGTATCAGATACGCAGTATTTT
- TRBJ1-1 13 TRBV10-3 - CAISEGEGTEAFF TGTGCCATCAGTGAAGGGGAAGGGACTGAAGCTTTCTTT
TRBD2 TRBJ2-1 18 TRBV3-1/TRBV3-2 once CASSQGRAGEWPYNEQFF TGTGCCAGCAGCCAGGGTAGAGCGGGAGAATGGCCCTACAATGAGCAGTTCTTC
TRBD1 TRBJ2-5 14 TRBV9 - CASQTGQGAETQYF TGTGCCAGCCAAACGGGACAGGGGGCGGAGACCCAGTACTTC
- TRBJ1-5 15 TRBV10-2 - CASSVGIYANQPQHF TGCGCCAGCAGTGTCGGGATTTATGCCAATCAGCCCCAGCATTTT
TRBD1 TRBJ1-4 15 TRBV5-1 - CASSLALGQDEKLFF TGCGCCAGCAGCTTGGCCTTAGGACAGGATGAAAAACTGTTTTTT
TRBD1 TRBJ1-6 15 TRBV28 once CASNDRGQGNSPLHF TGTGCCAGCAATGACAGGGGGCAAGGAAATTCACCCCTCCACTTT
- TRBJ1-1 14 TRBV3-1/TRBV3-2 - CASSQDFTSTEAFF TGTGCCAGCAGCCAAGATTTCACCAGCACTGAAGCTTTCTTT
TRBD1 TRBJ2-3 16 TRBV7-9 - CASSLGTGQRADTQYF TGTGCCAGCAGCTTAGGAACGGGACAGAGAGCAGATACGCAGTATTTT
TRBD2 TRBJ2-1 16 TRBV28 once CASSLVSGAFVNEQFF TGTGCCAGCAGTTTAGTAAGCGGGGCCTTTGTGAATGAGCAGTTCTTC
TRBD2 TRBJ2-1 16 TRBV5-1 - CASSLARGDRAGEQFF TGCGCCAGCAGCTTGGCCCGGGGGGATAGGGCAGGTGAGCAGTTCTTC
TRBD1 TRBJ2-2 16 TRBV5-1 - CASSPRTGTSTGELFF TGCGCCAGCAGCCCTCGGACAGGGACGAGCACCGGGGAGCTGTTTTTT
- TRBJ2-7 14 TRBV6-1 once CASSEVGGIGEQYF TGTGCCAGCAGTGAAGTGGGGGGTATCGGCGAGCAGTACTTC
TRBD1 TRBJ1-5 14 TRBV5-1 - CASSLTGQDQPQHF TGCGCCAGCAGCCTGACAGGGCAGGATCAGCCCCAGCATTTT
- TRBJ1-2 15 TRBV6-4 - CASSVGTRANYGYTF TGTGCCAGCAGTGTAGGGACTCGCGCTAACTATGGCTACACCTTC
- TRBJ2-1 13 TRBV28 - CASRKIKGGEQFF TGTGCCAGCAGGAAGATAAAAGGGGGTGAGCAGTTCTTC
TRBD1 TRBJ1-3 14 TRBV3-1/TRBV3-2 - CASSPRGSGNTIYF TGTGCCAGCAGCCCCAGGGGGTCTGGAAACACCATATATTTT
TRBD1 TRBJ1-5 13 TRBV19 once CASSYRGNQPQHF TGTGCCAGTAGCTACAGGGGGAATCAGCCCCAGCATTTT
- TRBJ1-2 13 TRBV3-1/TRBV3-2 - CASSQSEANGYTF TGTGCCAGCAGCCAGAGTGAGGCTAATGGCTACACCTTC
- TRBJ1-2 12 TRBV28 - CASSAINYGYTF TGTGCCAGCAGCGCGATTAACTATGGCTACACCTTC
- TRBJ2-5 12 TRBV2 once CASSRDYETQYF TGTGCCAGCAGCAGGGATTACGAGACCCAGTACTTC
- TRBJ1-5 16 TRBV28 - CASSFSPGSSNQPQHF TGTGCCAGCAGTTTTAGTCCAGGATCTAGCAATCAGCCCCAGCATTTT
TRBD1 TRBJ1-2 15 TRBV6-5 - CASRRQGPTVEGYTF TGTGCCAGCCGAAGACAGGGGCCCACCGTCGAGGGCTACACCTTC
TRBD1 TRBJ1-5 16 TRBV7-2 - CASSLVGGGASQPQHF TGTGCCAGCAGCTTAGTTGGAGGGGGCGCGTCTCAGCCCCAGCATTTT
TRBD1 TRBJ2-7 16 TRBV25-1 - CASSDPRRGFPYEQYF TGTGCCAGCAGCGATCCACGCAGGGGGTTCCCCTACGAGCAGTACTTC
- TRBJ2-2 16 TRBV9 few CASSVTSTTFTGELFF TGTGCCAGCAGCGTAACTTCAACCACCTTCACCGGGGAGCTGTTTTTT
TRBD1 TRBJ2-7 17 TRBV4-1 once CASSKTDRGYLGYEQYF TGCGCCAGCAGCAAAACGGACAGGGGGTACTTGGGCTACGAGCAGTACTTC
- TRBJ1-4 15 TRBV10-3 - CAISDGGSTNEKLFF TGTGCCATCAGTGATGGGGGGTCAACTAATGAAAAACTGTTTTTT
TRBD2 TRBJ2-3 14 TRBV6-5 - CASRRGGGTDTQYF TGTGCCAGCAGGCGCGGGGGGGGCACAGATACGCAGTATTTT